This TCR beta chain was found in a study of blood T cell repertoires in COVID-19. In the study overall: The origin of the acute and convalescent COVID-19 samples was the United States, Italy and Spain. Nucleic acid was either cDNA or gDNA, and it came from T cells, B-cell-depleted T cells, or PBMCs.

J was trimmed by 13 bases and V by 5 bases; bases with no gene match: 4. This CDR3 spans 11 amino acids. Germline V gene lookup returns CDR1 SEHNR and CDR2 FQNEAQ (reference sequence). In the original analysis: For nucleated cells, counts were estimated from reference gene primer amplification. The repertoire was sequenced with immunoSEQ multiplex PCR; TCRdb's copy has only in-frame clones and lacks some. The V and J calls and clone size come from that table; D and trimming were worked out from the DNA. The sample lists about 82,000 clones, about four fifths occurring once. This chain joins TRBV7-9 and TRBJ2-1, with 8 bases lining up with TRBD2. Specimen: peripheral blood. The source is a middle-aged woman with active or convalescent COVID-19. The CDR3 is CASSRTSRQFF. CDR3 bases: TGTGCCAGCAGCCGGACTAGCAGACAGTTCTTC.